The 30 T cell receptor beta chains below all came from one sample that was sequenced in a study of blood T cell repertoires in COVID-19. TCRdb's copy holds only in-frame clones and misses some; the assay was immunoSEQ multiplex PCR. The sample has approximately 390,000 clones, nearly 90% seen once; the top ten hold around 2%. The sample was PBMCs or T cells enriched from blood (not recorded which). Receptors originate from a woman in her 40s with acute COVID-19.

This clone has at least ten counts. The same CDR3 also results from other DNA sequences found in this sample. This chain uses TRBV27 with TRBJ2-1, with D possibly matching TRBD2 (5 bases). Trimming stripped 5 bases from V and 1 base from J, with 12 bases between. Germline-derived CDR1 and CDR2 are MNHEY and SMNVEV (reference sequence). This CDR3 has 15 residues. The CDR3 is CASSRGGSSYNEQFF. CDR3 sequence (DNA): TGTGCCAGCAGTCGCGGCGGGTCTTCCTACAATGAGCAGTTCTTC.

This rearrangement joins TRBV9 to TRBJ1-3; D is unclear. Germline CDR1 reads SGDLS; CDR2 reads YYNGEE. The CDR3 consists of 17 residues. Trimming shortened V by 3 bases and J by 0 bases, and 16 bases separated the two germline ends. Written as DNA, the CDR3 is TGTGCCAGCAGCGGCGGAGTCGGCAGCCACTCTGGAAACACCATATATTTT. Encoded protein: CASSGGVGSHSGNTIYF.

V and J are TRBV4-1 and TRBJ2-6; TRBD2 is a possible D gene (7 bases). Germline assignment: CDR1 MGHRA and CDR2 YSYEKL. This CDR3 region has 16 residues. V lost 1 base to trimming and J lost 4 bases, with 11 bases between them. The CDR3 protein is CASSQVGGPGANVLTF. The CDR3 DNA reads TGCGCCAGCAGCCAAGTGGGGGGGCCAGGGGCCAACGTCCTGACTTTC.

The rearrangement links TRBV4-1 to TRBJ2-1; 9 nucleotides align to TRBD1. Germline loops: CDR1 MGHRA, CDR2 YSYEKL. V lost 8 bases to trimming and J lost 10 bases; unmatched junction nucleotides: 15. There are 15 residues in the CDR3. CDR3 nucleotides: TGCGCCAGCCAACGGGTAGGACAGGGGAAACACGAGCAGTTCTTC. It encodes CASQRVGQGKHEQFF.

The gene calls are TRBV11-2 and TRBJ1-5, with D hard to call. Trimming removed 4 bases at V and 6 bases at J, with 10 bases between. CDR3 length: 13 amino acids. Per the germline V gene, CDR1 is SGHAT and CDR2 is FQNNGV. CDR3 bases: TGTGCCAGCAGCTCCCTCCCGGGTCAGCCCCAGCATTTT. Translating it yields CASSSLPGQPQHF.

The rearrangement uses TRBV2 and TRBJ1-6; 9 nucleotides match TRBD1. Germline V gene sequence: CDR1 SNHLY, CDR2 FYNNEI. V lost 3 bases to trimming and J lost 0 bases; unmatched junction nucleotides: 0. The length of the CDR3 is 16 residues. The CDR3 sequence is CASSEGQGSYNSPLHF. In DNA, the CDR3 is TGTGCCAGCAGTGAGGGACAGGGCTCCTATAATTCACCCCTCCACTTT.

The chain is built from TRBV30 and TRBJ1-6; D gene uncertain. Trimming stripped 1 base from V and 5 bases from J, with 6 bases between. Germline V lookup: CDR1 GTSNPN, CDR2 SVGIG (reference sequence). The CDR3 totals 13 residues. CDR3 region: CAWSERDNSPLHF. The DNA of the CDR3 is TGTGCCTGGAGTGAGAGGGATAATTCACCCCTCCACTTT.

The chain has TRBV7-9 and TRBJ2-1; 7 nucleotides line up with TRBD2. In germline, CDR1 is SEHNR, CDR2 FQNEAQ (reference sequence). The CDR3 has 12 amino acids. J gave up 8 bases and V 6 bases, and 4 bases lay outside the gene matches. The DNA of the CDR3 is TGTGCCAGCAGACTTGGGGGGGATGAGCAGTTCTTC. Amino acids: CASRLGGDEQFF.

The chain joins TRBV19 to TRBJ1-1, with unresolved D. From germline, CDR1 is LNHDA and CDR2 SQIVND (reference sequence). Trimming took off 5 bases at V and 2 bases at J, with 3 bases between the two ends. This CDR3 has 11 residues. This CDR3 is CASSQNTEAFF. The CDR3 DNA sequence: TGTGCCAGTAGTCAAAACACTGAAGCTTTCTTT. Full variable domain (outside the CDR3, taken from reference TRBV19 and TRBJ1-1): DGGITQSPKYLFRKEGQNVTLSCEQNLNHDAMYWYRQDPGQGLRLIYYSQIVNDFQKGDIAEGYSVSREKKESFPLTVTSAQKNPTAFYLCASSQNTEAFFGQGTRLTVV.

V and J are TRBV2 and TRBJ2-7; possible D gene TRBD1, 5 bases. CDR1 is SNHLY, CDR2 FYNNEI, per germline. V dropped 6 bases and J dropped 7 bases, with 10 bases sitting between them. The CDR3 consists of 11 residues. This chain's CDR3 is CASRMDIEQYF. Written as DNA, the CDR3 is TGTGCCAGCAGGATGGACATAGAGCAGTACTTC.

The V call is TRBV7-2, the J call TRBJ1-2; D gene ambiguous. Looked up from germline, CDR1 is SGHTA and CDR2 is FQGNSA. Trimming stripped 1 base from V and 7 bases from J, with 13 bases between. The CDR3 is 14 residues long. The CDR3 DNA reads as TGTGCCAGCAGCTTAGGCTCAGCCGGAGGTGGCTACACCTTC. Residues: CASSLGSAGGGYTF.

The chain links TRBV5-1 to TRBJ2-7; 8 bases agree with TRBD1. The CDR3 length is 14 residues. The V gene end was trimmed by 0 bases and the J gene end by 4 bases; junction bases not matched to a gene: 3. The V gene's germline CDR1 is SGHRS and CDR2 YFSETQ. The CDR3 DNA follows: TGCGCCAGCAGCTTGGCGACAGGGGTTTACGAGCAGTACTTC. This translates into CASSLATGVYEQYF.

This sequence joins TRBV6-5 and TRBJ1-1, with 7 bases matching TRBD1. This CDR3 contains 15 residues. V dropped 5 bases and J dropped 5; count of bases not matched to a gene: 11. Germline CDR1 and CDR2: MNHEY and SVGAGI. The CDR3 nucleotides read TGTGCCAGCAGTCGTCCACAGGGGAAATCGACTGAAGCTTTCTTT. Translated: CASSRPQGKSTEAFF.

The V call is TRBV5-6, the J call TRBJ1-2; no reliable D call. The CDR3 runs 12 residues. In germline, CDR1 is SGHDT, CDR2 YYEEEE. V lost 0 bases and J lost 8, with 8 bases in between. DNA of the CDR3: TGTGCCAGCAGCTTGGCACTATTCGGCTACACCTTC. Amino acid sequence: CASSLALFGYTF.

The genes are TRBV6-5 and TRBJ1-4; no reliable D call. Trimming removed 8 bases from V and 8 bases from J, with 15 bases in between. Germline CDR1 is MNHEY and CDR2 is SVGAGI. The CDR3 totals 13 residues. The CDR3 region has the DNA TGTGCCAGCTATCAGGTATATCGGGAAAAACTGTTTTTT. Its protein is CASYQVYREKLFF.

The rearrangement links TRBV5-1 to TRBJ2-2; TRBD1 aligns across 10 bases. Trimming removed 2 bases from V and 4 bases from J; junction bases left unmatched: 5. This CDR3 contains 16 residues. From germline, CDR1 is SGHRS and CDR2 YFSETQ. The CDR3 spells CASSFRDRGGTGELFF. CDR3 DNA sequence: TGCGCCAGCAGCTTCCGGGACAGGGGCGGCACCGGGGAGCTGTTTTTT.

This chain uses TRBV5-1 with TRBJ1-6, with D possibly matching TRBD1 (5 bases). The CDR3 length is 15 residues. Germline CDR1 SGHRS, CDR2 YFSETQ. The germline V and J ends were trimmed by 3 bases and 7 bases, with 14 bases remaining between them. Written as DNA, the CDR3 is TGCGCCAGCAGCTCGGAACCCGACAGCAATTCACCCCTCCACTTT. Translation: CASSSEPDSNSPLHF.

This sequence joins TRBV18 and TRBJ1-3; D is unclear. V lost 2 bases and J lost 4, with 12 bases in between. Germline lookup yields CDR1 KGHSH and CDR2 LQKENI. This CDR3 contains 15 residues. The CDR3 DNA sequence: TGTGCCAGCTCACCAGGCAACTCGGGGGGAAACACCATATATTTT. Its translation is CASSPGNSGGNTIYF.

This clone was recorded once. The J gene is TRBJ1-4, the V gene TRBV2; TRBD1 aligns across 8 bases. This CDR3 comprises 14 residues. The V gene's germline CDR1 is SNHLY and CDR2 FYNNEI. The V and J ends lost 2 bases and 11 bases, in that order; junction bases with no gene match: 7. The CDR3 sequence is CASSEWQGARKLFF. CDR3 DNA: TGTGCCAGCAGTGAATGGCAGGGGGCTAGGAAACTGTTTTTT.

The rearrangement uses TRBV19 and TRBJ2-7; D is undetermined. The V gene lost 0 bases and the J gene lost 3 bases, with 9 bases spanning the gap. Germline lookup yields CDR1 LNHDA and CDR2 SQIVND (reference sequence). The CDR3 runs 14 residues. CDR3 DNA: TGTGCCAGTAGTATAGATCTCCCGGGCTACGAGCAGTACTTC. It yields the protein CASSIDLPGYEQYF.

The table lists this clone with a count of one. V is TRBV2 and J is TRBJ1-2; TRBD1 matches at 9 bases. The CDR3 spans 12 residues. Unmatched junction bases numbered 9, after V lost 11 bases and J lost 8 bases. CDR1 SNHLY and CDR2 FYNNEI come from the germline V gene. CDR3 sequence reads: CAGVGQGKGYTF. CDR3 DNA sequence: TGTGCCGGTGTGGGACAGGGAAAGGGCTACACCTTC.

V and J are TRBV7-8 and TRBJ1-2; 8 nucleotides agree with TRBD1. V lost 4 bases to trimming and J lost 6 bases; unmatched junction nucleotides: 1. Germline V gene sequence: CDR1 SGHVS, CDR2 FQNEAQ. The CDR3 runs 12 residues. CDR3 bases: TGTGCCAGCAGCTACAGGGGGGATGGCTACACCTTC. Protein product: CASSYRGDGYTF.

The rearrangement uses TRBV6-6 and TRBJ2-5, with 13 nucleotides matching TRBD2. The V gene end was trimmed by 5 bases and the J gene end by 3 bases; junction bases not matched to a gene: 18. Germline CDR1 reads MNHNY; CDR2 reads SVGAGI (reference sequence). The CDR3 spans 20 residues. CDR3 sequence reads: CASSPLYNFAGTSGEETQYF. The CDR3 DNA follows: TGTGCCAGCAGTCCCTTGTACAACTTTGCCGGGACTAGCGGGGAAGAGACCCAGTACTTC.

The chain is built from TRBV7-9 and TRBJ1-5; D not resolved. Germline assignment: CDR1 SEHNR and CDR2 FQNEAQ (reference sequence). The V end lost 2 bases, the J end lost 0 bases, and 5 bases lay between the germline ends. This CDR3 spans 14 amino acids. Here the CDR3 DNA reads TGTGCCAGCAGCTTAAACATTAGCAATCAGCCCCAGCATTTT. Its translation: CASSLNISNQPQHF.

The chain links TRBV2 to TRBJ2-1, with D hard to call. Germline CDR1 reads SNHLY; CDR2 reads FYNNEI. V was pared by 3 bases and J by 6 bases, with 6 bases between. This CDR3 is built from 12 residues. The CDR3 here is CASSDLGNEQFF. For the CDR3, the DNA is TGTGCCAGCAGTGATCTCGGCAATGAGCAGTTCTTC.

This chain connects TRBV6-1 to TRBJ1-2; 9 bases agree with TRBD1. This CDR3 has 16 amino acids. Germline CDR1 and CDR2: MNHNS and SASEGT. Trimming removed 3 bases from V and 3 bases from J; junction bases left unmatched: 8. The CDR3 sequence is CASSESHRGRYYGYTF. Written as DNA, the CDR3 is TGTGCCAGCAGTGAGAGTCACAGGGGGCGATACTATGGCTACACCTTC.

This clone was counted only a few times. The CDR3 DNA follows: TGTGCCAGCTCACCATCGGGGGTGTATTCACCCCTCCACTTT. This codes for CASSPSGVYSPLHF. The chain employs TRBV18 and TRBJ1-6, with D possibly TRBD1 on 5 matching bases. The CDR3 spans 14 residues. Deletions cut 2 bases from V and 8 bases from J, with 10 bases between. Per the germline V gene, CDR1 is KGHSH and CDR2 is LQKENI.

The genes are TRBV2 and TRBJ2-1, with 11 positions matching TRBD2. The trim removed 8 bases at V and 4 bases at J, leaving 7 bases unmatched. The germline CDR1 and CDR2 sequences are SNHLY and FYNNEI. CDR3 size: 15 residues. CDR3 DNA: TGTGCCAGCTCAATACCTAGCGGGGGGTACAATGAGCAGTTCTTC. Its protein is CASSIPSGGYNEQFF.

This chain uses TRBV10-3 with TRBJ1-2; D is ambiguous. The CDR3 runs 14 residues. The V end was cut by 0 bases, the J end by 4 bases, with 9 bases between. Germline-derived CDR1 and CDR2 are ENHRY and SYGVKD. CDR3: CAISESAQPYGYTF. CDR3 DNA: TGTGCCATCAGTGAGTCTGCACAACCCTATGGCTACACCTTC.

This chain connects TRBV5-1 to TRBJ2-3; D gene unclear. The CDR3 spans 15 residues. Trimming took 1 base from V and 0 from J, leaving 9 bases between them. Per the germline V gene, CDR1 is SGHRS and CDR2 is YFSETQ. CDR3 sequence: CASSLLEPSTDTQYF. CDR3 DNA: TGCGCCAGCAGCTTGTTAGAACCTAGCACAGATACGCAGTATTTT.